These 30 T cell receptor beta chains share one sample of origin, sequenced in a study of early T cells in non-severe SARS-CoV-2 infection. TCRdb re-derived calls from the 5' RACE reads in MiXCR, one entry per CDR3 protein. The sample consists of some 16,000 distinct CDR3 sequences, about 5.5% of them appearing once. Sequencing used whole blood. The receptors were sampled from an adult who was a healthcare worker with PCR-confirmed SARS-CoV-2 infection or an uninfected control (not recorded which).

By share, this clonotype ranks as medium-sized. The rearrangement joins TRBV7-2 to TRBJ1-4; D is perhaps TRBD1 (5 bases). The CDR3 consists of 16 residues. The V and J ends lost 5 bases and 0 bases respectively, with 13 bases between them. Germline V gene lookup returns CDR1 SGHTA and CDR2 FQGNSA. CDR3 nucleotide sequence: TGTGCCAGCAGCCCGAGGGGTGGTGCAACTAATGAAAAACTGTTTTTT. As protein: CASSPRGGATNEKLFF.

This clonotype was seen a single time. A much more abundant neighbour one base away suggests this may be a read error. The DNA of the CDR3 is TGTGCCAGCACCACGGTGTGGGCCGTAGACATTCAGTACTTC. This translates into CASTTVWAVDIQYF. The rearrangement uses TRBV12-3 or TRBV12-4 and TRBJ2-4; no clear D gene. This CDR3 has 14 residues. V gave up 7 bases and J gave up 8 bases, with 18 bases separating them.

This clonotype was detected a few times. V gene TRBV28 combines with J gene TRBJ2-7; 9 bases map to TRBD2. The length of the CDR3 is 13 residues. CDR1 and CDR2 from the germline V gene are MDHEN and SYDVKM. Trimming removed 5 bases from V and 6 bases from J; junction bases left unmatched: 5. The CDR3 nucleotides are TGTGCCAGCAGTGTCGGGACTAGCTCCGAGCAGTACTTC. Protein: CASSVGTSSEQYF. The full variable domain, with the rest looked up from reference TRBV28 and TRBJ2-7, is DVKVTQSSRYLVKRTGEKVFLECVQDMDHENMFWYRQDPGLGLRLIYFSYDVKMKEKGDIPEGYSVSREKKERFSLILESASTNQTSMYLCASSVGTSSEQYFGPGTRLTVT.

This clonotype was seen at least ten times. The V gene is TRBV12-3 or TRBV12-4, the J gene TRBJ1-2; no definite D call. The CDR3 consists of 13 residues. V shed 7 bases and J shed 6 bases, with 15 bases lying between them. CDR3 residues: CASTPLTRNGYTF. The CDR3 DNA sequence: TGTGCCAGCACTCCCCTTACTAGGAATGGCTACACCTTC.

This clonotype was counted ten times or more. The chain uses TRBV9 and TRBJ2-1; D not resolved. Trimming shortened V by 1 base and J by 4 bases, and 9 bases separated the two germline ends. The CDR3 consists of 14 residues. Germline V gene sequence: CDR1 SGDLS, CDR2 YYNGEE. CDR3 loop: CASSVSGKYNEQFF. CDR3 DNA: TGTGCCAGCAGCGTAAGTGGGAAGTACAATGAGCAGTTCTTC.

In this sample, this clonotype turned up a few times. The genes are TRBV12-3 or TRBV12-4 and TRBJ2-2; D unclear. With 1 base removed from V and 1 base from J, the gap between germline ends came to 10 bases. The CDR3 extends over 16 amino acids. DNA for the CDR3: TGTGCCAGCAGTTTAGGGCGGCGGCTGAACACCGGGGAGCTGTTTTTT. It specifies CASSLGRRLNTGELFF.

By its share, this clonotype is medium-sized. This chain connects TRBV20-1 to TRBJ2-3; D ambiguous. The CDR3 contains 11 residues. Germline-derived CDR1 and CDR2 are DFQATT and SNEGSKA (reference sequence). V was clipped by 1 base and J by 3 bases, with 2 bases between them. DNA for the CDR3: TGCAGTGCTAGAGTTACAGATACGCAGTATTTT. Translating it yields CSARVTDTQYF.

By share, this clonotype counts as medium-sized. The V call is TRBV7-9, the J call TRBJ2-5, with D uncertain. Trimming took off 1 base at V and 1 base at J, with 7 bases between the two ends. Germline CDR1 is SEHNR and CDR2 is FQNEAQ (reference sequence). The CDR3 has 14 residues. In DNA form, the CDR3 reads TGTGCCAGCAGCTTAGTTGGTATCCAAGAGACCCAGTACTTC. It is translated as CASSLVGIQETQYF.

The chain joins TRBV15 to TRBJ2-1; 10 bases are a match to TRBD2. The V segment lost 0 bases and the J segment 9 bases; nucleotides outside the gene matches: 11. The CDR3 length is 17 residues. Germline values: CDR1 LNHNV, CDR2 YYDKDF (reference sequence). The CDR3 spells CATSRDPPSGRAGEQFF. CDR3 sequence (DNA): TGTGCCACCAGCAGAGATCCCCCCAGCGGGAGGGCCGGTGAGCAGTTCTTC.

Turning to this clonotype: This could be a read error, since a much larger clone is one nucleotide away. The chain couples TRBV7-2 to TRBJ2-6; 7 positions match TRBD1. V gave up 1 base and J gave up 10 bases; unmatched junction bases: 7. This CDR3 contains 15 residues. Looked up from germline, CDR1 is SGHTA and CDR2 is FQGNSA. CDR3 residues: CASSLGQGDQNVLTF. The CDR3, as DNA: TGTGCCAGCAGCTTAGGGCAGGGGGACCAAAACGTCCTGACTTTC.

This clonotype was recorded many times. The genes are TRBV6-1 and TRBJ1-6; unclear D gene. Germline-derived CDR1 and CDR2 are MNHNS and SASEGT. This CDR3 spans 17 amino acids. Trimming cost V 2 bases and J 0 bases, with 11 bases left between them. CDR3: CASSEWMQSSYNSPLHF. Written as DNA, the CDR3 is TGTGCCAGCAGTGAATGGATGCAGAGCTCCTATAATTCACCCCTCCACTTT.

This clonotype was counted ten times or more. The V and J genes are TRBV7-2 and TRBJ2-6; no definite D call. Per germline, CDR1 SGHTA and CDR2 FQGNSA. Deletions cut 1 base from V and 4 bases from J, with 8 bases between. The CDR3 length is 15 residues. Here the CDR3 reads CASSLEPIGANVLTF. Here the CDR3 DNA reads TGTGCCAGCAGCTTAGAGCCTATAGGGGCCAACGTCCTGACTTTC.

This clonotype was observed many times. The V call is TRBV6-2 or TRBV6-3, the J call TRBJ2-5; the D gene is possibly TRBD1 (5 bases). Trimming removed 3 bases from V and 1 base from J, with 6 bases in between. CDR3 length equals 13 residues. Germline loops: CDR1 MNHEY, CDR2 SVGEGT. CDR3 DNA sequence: TGTGCCAGCAGTTATGACAGCCAAGAGACCCAGTACTTC. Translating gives CASSYDSQETQYF.

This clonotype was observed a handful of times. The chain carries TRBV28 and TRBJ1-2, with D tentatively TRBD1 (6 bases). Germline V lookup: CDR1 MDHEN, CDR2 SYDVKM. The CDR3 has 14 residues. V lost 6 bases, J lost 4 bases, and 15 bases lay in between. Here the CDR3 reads CASSQPTGTYGYTF. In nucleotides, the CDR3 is TGTGCCAGCAGCCAACCGACAGGCACCTATGGCTACACCTTC.

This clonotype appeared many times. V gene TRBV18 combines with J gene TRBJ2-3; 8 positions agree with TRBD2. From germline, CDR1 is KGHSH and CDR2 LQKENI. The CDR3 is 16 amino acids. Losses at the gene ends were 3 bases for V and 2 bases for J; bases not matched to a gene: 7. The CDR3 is CASSPKTSGTTDTQYF. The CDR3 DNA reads TGTGCCAGCTCACCGAAAACTAGCGGAACCACAGATACGCAGTATTTT.

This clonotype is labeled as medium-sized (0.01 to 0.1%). CDR3 protein: CASSPKGTTGQIADTQYF. The CDR3 DNA follows: TGTGCCAGCAGTCCGAAAGGGACCACGGGACAGATAGCAGATACGCAGTATTTT. The V call is TRBV6-1, the J call TRBJ2-3, with TRBD1 identical over 7 bases. Germline values: CDR1 MNHNS, CDR2 SASEGT. There are 18 residues in the CDR3. V dropped 5 bases and J dropped 4; count of bases not matched to a gene: 18.

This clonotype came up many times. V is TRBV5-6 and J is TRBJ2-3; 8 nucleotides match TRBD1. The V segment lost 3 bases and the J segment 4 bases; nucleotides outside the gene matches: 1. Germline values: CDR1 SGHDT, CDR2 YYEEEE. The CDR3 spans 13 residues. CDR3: CASSWTGSDTQYF. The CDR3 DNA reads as TGTGCCAGCAGCTGGACAGGGTCAGATACGCAGTATTTT.

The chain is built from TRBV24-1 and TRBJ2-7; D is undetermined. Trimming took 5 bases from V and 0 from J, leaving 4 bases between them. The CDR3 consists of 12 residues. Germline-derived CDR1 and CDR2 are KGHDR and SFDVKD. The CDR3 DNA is TGTGCCACCAGTGTGTACTCCTACGAGCAGTACGTC. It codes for CATSVYSYEQYV.

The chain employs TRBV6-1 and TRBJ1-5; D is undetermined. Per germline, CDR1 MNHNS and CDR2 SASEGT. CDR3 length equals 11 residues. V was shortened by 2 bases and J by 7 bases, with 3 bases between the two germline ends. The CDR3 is CASSERQPQHF. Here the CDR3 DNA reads TGTGCCAGCAGTGAACGCCAGCCCCAGCATTTT.

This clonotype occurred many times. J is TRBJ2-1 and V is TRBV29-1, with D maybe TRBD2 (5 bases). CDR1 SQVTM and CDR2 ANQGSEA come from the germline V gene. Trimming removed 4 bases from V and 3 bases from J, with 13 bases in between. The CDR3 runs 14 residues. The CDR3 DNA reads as TGCAGCGTTGTTCGGGGATTCAACTACAATGAGCAGTTCTTC. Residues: CSVVRGFNYNEQFF.

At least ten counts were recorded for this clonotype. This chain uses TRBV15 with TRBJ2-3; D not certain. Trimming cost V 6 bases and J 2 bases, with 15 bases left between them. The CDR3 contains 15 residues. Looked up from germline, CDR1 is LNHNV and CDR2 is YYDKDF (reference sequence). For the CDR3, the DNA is TGTGCCACCAGGGGTTTCGGCGATATCACAGATACGCAGTATTTT. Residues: CATRGFGDITDTQYF. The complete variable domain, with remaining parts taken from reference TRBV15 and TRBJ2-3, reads DAMVIQNPRYQVTQFGKPVTLSCSQTLNHNVMYWYQQKSSQAPKLLFHYYDKDFNNEADTPDNFQSRRPNTSFCFLDIRSPGLGDTAMYLCATRGFGDITDTQYFGPGTRLTVL.

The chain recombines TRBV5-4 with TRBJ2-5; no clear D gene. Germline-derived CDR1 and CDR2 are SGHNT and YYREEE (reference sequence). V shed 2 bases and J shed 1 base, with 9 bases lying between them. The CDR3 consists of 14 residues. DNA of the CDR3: TGTGCCAGCAGCTTACGGACGATCCAAGAGACCCAGTACTTC. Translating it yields CASSLRTIQETQYF.

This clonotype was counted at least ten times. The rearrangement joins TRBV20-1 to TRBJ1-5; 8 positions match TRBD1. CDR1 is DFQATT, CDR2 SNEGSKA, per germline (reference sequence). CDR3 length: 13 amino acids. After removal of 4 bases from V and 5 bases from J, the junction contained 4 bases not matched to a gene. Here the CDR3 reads CSATRTGYQPQHF. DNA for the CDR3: TGCAGTGCTACCCGGACAGGGTATCAGCCCCAGCATTTT.

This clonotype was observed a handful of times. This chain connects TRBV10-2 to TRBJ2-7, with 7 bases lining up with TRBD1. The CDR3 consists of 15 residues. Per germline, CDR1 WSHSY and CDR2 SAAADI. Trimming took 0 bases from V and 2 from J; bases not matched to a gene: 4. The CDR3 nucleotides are TGCGCCAGCAGTGAGTCAGGGGGCGGAACCTACGAGCAGTACTTC. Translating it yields CASSESGGGTYEQYF.

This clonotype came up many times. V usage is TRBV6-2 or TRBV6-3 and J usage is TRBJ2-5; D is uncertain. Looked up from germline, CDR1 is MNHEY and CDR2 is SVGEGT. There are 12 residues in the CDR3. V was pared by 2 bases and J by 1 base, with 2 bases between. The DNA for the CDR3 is TGTGCCAGCAGTTACGGCCAAGAGACCCAGTACTTC. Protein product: CASSYGQETQYF.

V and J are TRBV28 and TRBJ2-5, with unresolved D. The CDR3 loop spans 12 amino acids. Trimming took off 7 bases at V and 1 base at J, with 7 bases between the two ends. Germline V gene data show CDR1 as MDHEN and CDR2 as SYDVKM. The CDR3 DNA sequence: TGTGCCAGCAATCGGGTCCAAGAGACCCAGTACTTC. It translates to CASNRVQETQYF.

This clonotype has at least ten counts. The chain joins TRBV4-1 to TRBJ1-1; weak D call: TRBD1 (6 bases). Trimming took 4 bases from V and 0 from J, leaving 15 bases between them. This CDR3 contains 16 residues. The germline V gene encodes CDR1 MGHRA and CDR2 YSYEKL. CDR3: CASSPRRQGMNTEAFF. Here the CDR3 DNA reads TGCGCCAGCAGCCCCCGCCGGCAGGGGATGAACACTGAAGCTTTCTTT.

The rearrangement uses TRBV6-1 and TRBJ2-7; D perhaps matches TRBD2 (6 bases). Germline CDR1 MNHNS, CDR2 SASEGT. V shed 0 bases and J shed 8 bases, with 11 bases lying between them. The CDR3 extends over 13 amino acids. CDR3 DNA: TGTGCCAGCAGTGAAGCGGAGGGAATGAAGCAGTACGTC. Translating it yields CASSEAEGMKQYV.

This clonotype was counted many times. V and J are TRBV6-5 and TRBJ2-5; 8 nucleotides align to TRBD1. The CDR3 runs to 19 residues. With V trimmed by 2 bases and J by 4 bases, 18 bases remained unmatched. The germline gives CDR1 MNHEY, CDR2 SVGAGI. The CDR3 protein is CASSYRVPGTGSVRETQYF. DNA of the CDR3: TGTGCCAGCAGTTACAGAGTTCCCGGGACAGGATCAGTCAGAGAGACCCAGTACTTC.

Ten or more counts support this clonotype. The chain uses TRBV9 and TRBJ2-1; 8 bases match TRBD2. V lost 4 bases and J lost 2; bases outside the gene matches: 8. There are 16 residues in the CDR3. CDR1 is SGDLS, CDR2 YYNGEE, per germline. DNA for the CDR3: TGTGCCAGCAGCCCCCAGGGTAGCGGGGCCTACAATGAGCAGTTCTTC. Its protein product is CASSPQGSGAYNEQFF. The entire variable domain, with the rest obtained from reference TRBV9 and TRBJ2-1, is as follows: DSGVTQTPKHLITATGQRVTLRCSPRSGDLSVYWYQQSLDQGLQFLIQYYNGEERAKGNILERFSAQQFPDLHSELNLSSLELGDSALYFCASSPQGSGAYNEQFFGPGTRLTVL.